A single sample is the source of the 20 T cell receptor beta chains below, sequenced in a study of cytomegalovirus exposure and HLA in healthy donors. PCR was performed using 60 Vbeta and 13 Jbeta primers. Data came from immunoSEQ multiplex PCR; TCRdb stores just in-frame clones and leaves some out. The table records about 100,000 clones, 78% of them present only once. Source material: PBMCs. The receptor set was obtained from a woman aged 35 to 49 in good health and CMV-seronegative.

The chain links TRBV2 to TRBJ2-3, with TRBD2 identical over 11 bases. Losses at the gene ends were 7 bases for V and 6 bases for J; bases not matched to a gene: 6. From germline, CDR1 is SNHLY and CDR2 FYNNEI. The CDR3 loop spans 14 amino acids. CDR3: CASNQLAGVDTQYF. Written as DNA, the CDR3 is TGTGCCAGCAACCAACTAGCGGGAGTTGATACGCAGTATTTT.

CDR3 coding DNA: TGTGCCAGCAGCGCTTTTGGGACAGGGGAGAGGTATGGCTACACCTTC. Amino acid sequence: CASSAFGTGERYGYTF. The chain joins TRBV9 to TRBJ1-2, with 10 nucleotides matching TRBD1. The CDR3 length is 16 residues. V was pared by 3 bases and J by 5 bases, with 10 bases of the junction left unmatched. Germline loops: CDR1 SGDLS, CDR2 YYNGEE.

This clone was detected a few times. The rearrangement uses TRBV6-5 and TRBJ2-7; D might be TRBD1 (5 bases). Germline CDR1 MNHEY, CDR2 SVGAGI. The CDR3 totals 15 residues. The V end lost 1 base, the J end lost 4 bases, and 14 bases lay between the germline ends. This CDR3 reads CASSYLGVGVYEQYF. Here the CDR3 DNA reads TGTGCCAGCAGTTACTTAGGGGTTGGGGTATACGAGCAGTACTTC.

The chain recombines TRBV18 with TRBJ2-5; D is possibly TRBD2 (6 bases). This CDR3 is built from 13 residues. Per germline, CDR1 KGHSH and CDR2 LQKENI. V was trimmed by 7 bases and J by 1 base, leaving 10 bases between them. The CDR3 reads CASFSGFQETQYF. The CDR3 DNA is TGTGCCAGCTTCAGCGGGTTCCAAGAGACCCAGTACTTC.

J is TRBJ2-2 and V is TRBV7-6; 7 nucleotides match TRBD2. Germline values: CDR1 SGHVS, CDR2 FNYEAQ. This CDR3 comprises 15 residues. The V gene end was trimmed by 1 base and the J gene end by 7 bases; junction bases not matched to a gene: 6. For the CDR3, the DNA is TGTGCCAGCAGCTTAGGGTCGGGAGGAGTCGGGGAGCTGTTTTTT. Translated: CASSLGSGGVGELFF. The complete variable domain, with remaining parts taken from reference TRBV7-6 and TRBJ2-2, reads GAGVSQSPRYKVTKRGQDVALRCDPISGHVSLYWYRQALGQGPEFLTYFNYEAQQDKSGLPNDRFSAERPEGSISTLTIQRTEQRDSAMYRCASSLGSGGVGELFFGEGSRLTVL.

This chain links TRBV7-2 with TRBJ2-5, with TRBD1 matching 8 bases. This CDR3 region has 15 residues. In germline, CDR1 is SGHTA, CDR2 FQGNSA. V lost 5 bases to trimming and J lost 6 bases; unmatched junction nucleotides: 11. The CDR3 is CASSKTGTGGKTQYF. The CDR3 DNA is TGTGCCAGCAGCAAGACCGGGACAGGCGGCAAGACCCAGTACTTC.

In this sample, this clone turned up once. The rearrangement links TRBV7-9 to TRBJ2-7; 9 bases line up with TRBD1. The CDR3 length is 15 residues. V lost 5 bases and J lost 5; bases outside the gene matches: 10. Per the germline V gene, CDR1 is SEHNR and CDR2 is FQNEAQ (reference sequence). The CDR3 reads CASSLRGTGINEQYF. CDR3 sequence (DNA): TGTGCCAGCAGCCTCCGCGGGACAGGGATAAACGAGCAGTACTTC.

CDR3 DNA: TGCGCCAGCAGCAACCGACAGGGGGCAGGGGAAAAACTGTTTTTT. Translating it yields CASSNRQGAGEKLFF. The chain couples TRBV5-1 to TRBJ1-4; 10 bases map to TRBD1. The ends lost 4 bases at V and 8 bases at J; junction bases unmatched: 8. Looked up from germline, CDR1 is SGHRS and CDR2 is YFSETQ. The CDR3 is made up of 15 amino acids. The whole variable domain, remainder taken from reference TRBV5-1 and TRBJ1-4, is KAGVTQTPRYLIKTRGQQVTLSCSPISGHRSVSWYQQTPGQGLQFLFEYFSETQRNKGNFPGRFSGRQFSNSRSEMNVSTLELGDSALYLCASSNRQGAGEKLFFGSGTQLSVL.

This clone was seen only once. The rearrangement links TRBV13 to TRBJ2-7, with a weak D call TRBD1 (6 bases). This CDR3 has 13 amino acids. V shed 7 bases and J shed 0 bases, with 10 bases lying between them. Germline-derived CDR1 and CDR2 are PRHDT and FYEKMQ (reference sequence). CDR3 DNA: TGTGCCAGCAAACAGGGTAGCTCCTACGAGCAGTACTTC. It is translated as CASKQGSSYEQYF.

This chain uses TRBV4-1 with TRBJ2-7; the match to TRBD2 covers 11 bases. This CDR3 is 12 amino acids long. Germline CDR1 and CDR2: MGHRA and YSYEKL. V lost 5 bases to trimming and J lost 12 bases; unmatched junction nucleotides: 6. The CDR3 here is CASSGTSGRTYF. The CDR3 DNA follows: TGCGCCAGCAGCGGGACTAGCGGCAGGACGTACTTC.

This sequence joins TRBV29-1 and TRBJ2-6, with TRBD1 matching over 10 bases. The V gene's germline CDR1 is SQVTM and CDR2 ANQGSEA. CDR3 length equals 16 residues. V dropped 4 bases and J dropped 0; count of bases not matched to a gene: 3. This CDR3 reads CSVVGTGVSGANVLTF. As DNA, the CDR3 is TGCAGCGTTGTGGGGACAGGGGTCTCTGGGGCCAACGTCCTGACTTTC.

The V call is TRBV18, the J call TRBJ2-7; 8 bases are shared with TRBD1. The CDR3 covers 16 residues. Germline V gene data show CDR1 as KGHSH and CDR2 as LQKENI. V was clipped by 3 bases and J by 7 bases; unmatched bases: 14. The CDR3 DNA reads as TGTGCCAGCTCACCCCCGCGGGACAGGTCTTTAGGTGAGCAGTACTTC. This encodes CASSPPRDRSLGEQYF.

This chain connects TRBV6-1 to TRBJ2-2; D ambiguous. Trimming cost V 5 bases and J 6 bases, with 7 bases left between them. The CDR3 covers 12 residues. Germline lookup yields CDR1 MNHNS and CDR2 SASEGT. As DNA, the CDR3 is TGTGCCAGCAGTATGAGTCCCGGGGAGCTGTTTTTT. Its protein is CASSMSPGELFF.

The genes are TRBV7-3 and TRBJ1-1, with unresolved D. The CDR3 consists of 15 residues. V dropped 5 bases and J dropped 2 bases, with 15 bases sitting between them. Germline CDR1 SGHTA, CDR2 FQGTGA. The CDR3 nucleotides are TGTGCCAGCAGCCTAGAGAGAGTGACCAACACTGAAGCTTTCTTT. As protein: CASSLERVTNTEAFF. The whole variable domain, filled in from reference TRBV7-3 and TRBJ1-1, reads GAGVSQTPSNKVTEKGKYVELRCDPISGHTALYWYRQSLGQGPEFLIYFQGTGAADDSGLPNDRFFAVRPEGSVSTLKIQRTERGDSAVYLCASSLERVTNTEAFFGQGTRLTVV.

The rearrangement joins TRBV7-8 to TRBJ2-5; TRBD1 agrees at 7 bases. CDR1 and CDR2 from the germline V gene are SGHVS and FQNEAQ. This CDR3 is 16 amino acids long. Trimming took 7 bases from V and 5 from J; bases not matched to a gene: 16. CDR3 coding DNA: TGTGCCAGCACTCCCCGCCAGGGGGACCCCCAGGAGACCCAGTACTTC. It translates to CASTPRQGDPQETQYF.

The rearrangement links TRBV9 to TRBJ2-1; D uncertain. Germline V gives CDR1 SGDLS, CDR2 YYNGEE. CDR3 length: 15 amino acids. The ends were cut back, 0 bases at V and 4 bases at J, with 11 bases in the middle. The CDR3 spells CASSVEPTRYNEQFF. The CDR3 region has the DNA TGTGCCAGCAGCGTAGAACCGACCAGGTACAATGAGCAGTTCTTC.

V and J are TRBV9 and TRBJ2-1; D is unclear. The V gene lost 4 bases and the J gene lost 1 base, with 12 bases spanning the gap. CDR3 size: 15 residues. Germline V lookup: CDR1 SGDLS, CDR2 YYNGEE. CDR3 DNA sequence: TGTGCCAGCAGCCCCGTTAGTCGGTCCTACAATGAGCAGTTCTTC. As protein: CASSPVSRSYNEQFF.

The rearrangement links TRBV4-2 to TRBJ2-7; 10 bases fit TRBD2. Germline assignment: CDR1 LGHNA and CDR2 YNFKEQ. This CDR3 contains 16 residues. V dropped 4 bases and J dropped 0; count of bases not matched to a gene: 6. The CDR3 region is CASSLSGTSDSYEQYF. In DNA form, the CDR3 reads TGTGCCAGCAGCCTCTCCGGGACTAGCGACTCCTACGAGCAGTACTTC.

The V call is TRBV19, the J call TRBJ2-5; tentative D call: TRBD1 (5 bases). Germline-derived CDR1 and CDR2 are LNHDA and SQIVND (reference sequence). V was clipped by 4 bases and J by 5 bases, with 11 bases between them. CDR3 length equals 13 residues. CDR3 protein: CASSTRTRETQYF. The CDR3 DNA follows: TGTGCCAGTAGTACACGGACACGGGAGACCCAGTACTTC.

This clone was recorded once. The chain recombines TRBV5-1 with TRBJ1-1, with TRBD1 matching 7 bases. Unmatched junction bases numbered 4, after V lost 5 bases and J lost 0 bases. This CDR3 comprises 14 residues. Germline V gene data show CDR1 as SGHRS and CDR2 as YFSETQ. CDR3 coding DNA: TGCGCCAGCAGTCCAGGGGGAATGAACACTGAAGCTTTCTTT. Amino acid sequence: CASSPGGMNTEAFF.